This entry lists 7 T cell receptor beta chains sequenced from one sample in a study of shared clonotypes between healthy human individuals. The repertoire was sequenced with immunoSEQ multiplex PCR; TCRdb's copy has only in-frame clones and lacks some. The sample lists under 650,000 clones, 90% to 96% occurring once. Sequences were obtained from naive CD4+ T cells sorted from blood. The sample's subset: CD45RA+ positively selected. These receptors were collected from a woman under 40 in good health.

This chain links TRBV6-4 with TRBJ2-3; 7 bases agree with TRBD1. The V and J ends lost 5 bases and 0 bases, in that order; junction bases with no gene match: 8. The CDR3 consists of 16 residues. Germline CDR1 MRHNA, CDR2 SNTAGT. CDR3 DNA sequence: TGTGCCAGCAGTCCGGACAGGACTCCTAGCACAGATACGCAGTATTTT. Its translation is CASSPDRTPSTDTQYF.

The gene calls are TRBV4-1 and TRBJ2-5, with 7 bases matching TRBD2. The J call may be wrong; the DNA end is better matched by TRBJ2-7. This CDR3 is built from 15 residues. Germline V CDR1 and CDR2: MGHRA, YSYEKL. CDR3 in amino acids: CASSLIAGDSYEQYF. CDR3 in DNA: TGCGCCAGCAGCCTCATAGCGGGCGACTCCTACGAGCAGTACTTC.

The J gene is TRBJ2-5, the V gene TRBV10-3; 7 bases align to TRBD2. V dropped 3 bases and J dropped 3; count of bases not matched to a gene: 4. Germline CDR1 and CDR2: ENHRY and SYGVKD. This CDR3 comprises 14 residues. The CDR3 region has the DNA TGTGCCATCAGTGACTTGGCGGGAGAAGAGACCCAGTACTTC. Its protein is CAISDLAGEETQYF.

This clone is a singleton in its sample. The chain uses TRBV27 and TRBJ2-7; 10 bases map to TRBD2. The V gene end was trimmed by 8 bases and the J gene end by 4 bases; junction bases not matched to a gene: 11. Germline V gene lookup returns CDR1 MNHEY and CDR2 SMNVEV (reference sequence). This CDR3 spans 15 amino acids. The DNA of the CDR3 is TGTGCCAGCTCACTCCTGACTAGCGGGCGTTACGAGCAGTACTTC. Encoded protein: CASSLLTSGRYEQYF.

This sequence joins TRBV19 and TRBJ1-3; D is unclear. CDR3 size: 13 residues. The V and J ends lost 4 bases and 4 bases respectively, with 8 bases between them. CDR1 is LNHDA, CDR2 SQIVND, per germline (reference sequence). The CDR3 is CASSNQVGNTIYF. The CDR3 DNA sequence: TGTGCCAGTAGTAACCAGGTGGGAAACACCATATATTTT.

The V call is TRBV20-1, the J call TRBJ2-2; D uncertain. The CDR3 runs 11 residues. Germline V gene lookup returns CDR1 DFQATT and CDR2 SNEGSKA (reference sequence). Trimming cost V 6 bases and J 3 bases, with 5 bases left between them. CDR3 sequence (DNA): TGCAGTGCGAAAGACACCGGGGAGCTGTTTTTT. This translates into CSAKDTGELFF.

The V call is TRBV28, the J call TRBJ1-2; 10 positions match TRBD1. The CDR3 consists of 13 residues. Per germline, CDR1 MDHEN and CDR2 SYDVKM. Trimming took 4 bases from V and 14 from J; bases not matched to a gene: 10. CDR3 nucleotides: TGTGCCAGCAGTTCCGGGACAGGGGCTTCGCGGACCTTC. Amino acid sequence: CASSSGTGASRTF.